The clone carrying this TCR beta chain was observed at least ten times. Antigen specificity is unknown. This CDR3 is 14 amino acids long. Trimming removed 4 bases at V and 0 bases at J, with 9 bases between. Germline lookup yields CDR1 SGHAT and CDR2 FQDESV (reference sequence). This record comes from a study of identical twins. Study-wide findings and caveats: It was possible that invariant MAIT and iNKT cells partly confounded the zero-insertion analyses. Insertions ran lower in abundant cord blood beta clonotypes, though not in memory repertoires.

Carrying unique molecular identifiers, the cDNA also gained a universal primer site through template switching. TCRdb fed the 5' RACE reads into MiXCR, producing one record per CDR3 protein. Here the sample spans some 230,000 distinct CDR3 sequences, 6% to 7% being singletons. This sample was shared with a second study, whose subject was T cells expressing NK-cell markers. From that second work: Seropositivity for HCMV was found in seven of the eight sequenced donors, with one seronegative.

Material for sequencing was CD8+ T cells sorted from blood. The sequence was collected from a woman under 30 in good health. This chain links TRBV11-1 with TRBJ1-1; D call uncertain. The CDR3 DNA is TGTGCCAGCAGCTCGGGTCCAATGAACACTGAAGCTTTCTTT. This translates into CASSSGPMNTEAFF.